This entry features one T cell receptor (beta chain) sequence. Its target antigen remains unknown. Base qualities are not recorded, but no much larger clone differs from it by a single base. V is trimmed back by 2 bases and J by 1 base, and the junction contains 4 bases that no gene match accounts for. The CDR3 covers 15 residues, taking in both the cysteine and the phenylalanine. Only CDR3 DNA remains: 45 bases, in frame from the first base. In the germline V gene, CDR1 corresponds to MNHEY and CDR2 to SVGEGT. TCRbeta CDR3 regions were sequenced with the immunoSEQ Assay. After extraction, genomic DNA underwent amplification by bias-controlled multiplex PCR, followed by high-throughput sequencing. For the original study's pipeline: To quantify the absolute abundance of every unique TCRbeta CDR3 region, sequences were collapsed and filtered. T cell fraction was estimated by normalizing TCRbeta template counts to usable DNA, which was measured by amplifying reference genes present in all nucleated cells. Repertoire TCRs were annotated as SARS-CoV-2-specific by exact matching of V gene, CDR3 amino acid sequence and J gene to a known reactive TCR set. The reference SARS-CoV-2 TCR set came from MIRA and was filtered for enrichment in COVID-19-positive ImmuneCODE repertoires, removing public or cross-reactive TCRs. Using the MIRA antigens, annotated TCRs were further analysed by specific ORF or by position within an ORF. Depth was the summed frequency of annotated unique rearrangements, while breadth was defined as annotated unique rearrangements over total unique productive rearrangements. TCR breadth was compared between groups using two-sided Wilcoxon rank-sum tests. In TCRdb, the immuneACCESS table is reduced to in-frame sequences with V and J assigned. These tables do not hold every clone; where another copy was compared, an unresolved V gene accounts for under half, and the others remain unexplained. Clone size and V and J calls were adopted from that table, with D and trimming inferred from the DNA. For this sample the table gives about 440,000 clones, of which roughly 87% were detected only once. The ten largest make up roughly 4.3% of the sample.

These data belong to a study of Ad26.COV2.S vaccination and SARS-CoV-2 variants (dated by TCRdb to the early 2020s). About the study as a whole: Donors in the vaccine arm were drawn from COV1001, a multicentre, randomized, double-blind, placebo-controlled phase I-IIa trial testing Ad26.COV2.S in healthy adults. Ad26.COV2.S was administered intramuscularly at 5 x 10^10 or 1 x 10^11 viral particles, either as a single shot or as two shots given 56 days apart. The specificity and breadth of SARS-CoV-2-reactive T cell receptors after Ad26.COV2.S vaccination were assessed by TCRbeta repertoire sequencing. The TCR-sequenced set comprised approximately 30 samples: about 19 Ad26.COV2.S vaccine recipients, 5 placebo recipients and 8 SARS-CoV-2 convalescent individuals. Trial participants were randomized into five groups of five, in which low-dose or high-dose Ad26.COV2.S was given once or twice, or placebo was given on both occasions. Blinding of investigators to trial group allocation was maintained during experiments and outcome assessment.

Points the paper makes about the study in general: Substantial breadth of spike-specific CD8+ and CD4+ T cell responses was reported after vaccination. The authors noted that total T cell responses may have been underestimated by the TCR breadth and depth analyses. The study lacked the statistical power to compare responses across vaccine doses or regimens. Non-spike TCR breadth was comparable between vaccine and placebo recipients, consistent with the vaccine containing only spike. Ad26.COV2.S recipients had higher spike-specific TCR breadth than placebo recipients (P = 0.0014).

According to the study, the label for this sample's treatment or condition signals: 15 to 20 received Ad26.COV2.S at low or high dose, single or two shots; about 5 received placebo; per-sample allocation not given. For vaccine and placebo recipients, repertoires were sequenced using samples collected on day 63 after the first injection. Between 29 July and 7 August 2020, Cohort 1b enrolled about two dozen adults aged 18-55 years at one site in Boston, USA. Ad26.COV2.S was a replication-incompetent adenovirus type 26 vector that expressed a prefusion-stabilized SARS-CoV-2 spike protein derived from the original Wuhan strain.

The V and J genes are TRBV6-2 or TRBV6-3 and TRBJ2-7, with 8 bases aligning to TRBD2. The source material was peripheral blood, sampled in a trial of Ad26.COV2.S vaccine versus placebo. The TCR originated in a person between 18 and 60 years old who received the Ad26.COV2.S COVID-19 vaccine or a placebo. For the CDR3, the sequence is CASSYGLADSYEQYF. The DNA is as follows: TGTGCCAGCAGTTACGGACTAGCTGATTCCTACGAGCAGTACTTC.